This T cell receptor (beta chain) is from a study of regulatory T cells in long-lasting Graves disease. Study-wide points: TRBV28 was favored in persistent disease, as were TRBJ1-2 and TRBJ2-5.

This clonotype appeared many times. Its antigen remains unknown. Looked up from germline, CDR1 is SGHAT and CDR2 is FQNNGV. Trimming took 1 base from V and 9 from J, leaving 13 bases between them. CDR3 length equals 14 residues. The time point is: newly diagnosed GD, antithyroid drugs for less than 3 months. RNA isolated from PBMCs was used to make the TCR library. With iRepertoire HTBI primers and Arm-PCR of CDR3 regions, TCR beta libraries were built. As processed by the authors: Throughout the samples, researchers identified around 65 TRBV and about 15 TRBJ segments. TCRdb reanalysed the multiplex PCR reads using MiXCR and keeps one entry per CDR3 protein. It is TCRdb's table, rather than the study itself, that gives the V and J calls and clone size. The table shows roughly 420,000 distinct CDR3 sequences, with 16% occurring only once. These data also formed part of another study, on T cells in Graves' hyperthyroidism and ophthalmopathy. In that study: Uncontrolled infection, other autoimmune disease, pregnancy or lactation excluded patients. Initially, a first-round RT-PCR of the TCR CDR3 employed the HTBI primer set.

The source was peripheral blood mononuclear cells (PBMCs), collected at new diagnosis, from a patient treated with antithyroid drugs. The chain couples TRBV11-2 to TRBJ2-1; possibly TRBD1 or TRBD2 for D (5 bases each). The TCR sequence derives from a woman in her twenties or thirties with Graves disease. The chain's CDR3 is CASSLVQARGEQFF. For the CDR3, the DNA is TGTGCCAGCAGCTTAGTACAGGCTCGGGGTGAGCAGTTCTTC.